This T cell receptor beta chain was profiled in a study of beta chain features in type 1 diabetes (dated by TCRdb to 2017 to 2018). Regarding the research as a whole: Mean age, gender distribution, total cell number and subset yield were not different between patients and healthy donors. A total of 100 million to 110 million sorted cells were examined across all samples, and a strong correlation was observed between cell number per subset and RNA yield. In the study, TCRB repertoires of sorted circulating CD4+ T cell subsets from recently diagnosed type 1 diabetes patients were compared with those of matched healthy donors. Regulatory and stem cell-like memory subsets were isolated from only 8 patients and roughly 8 healthy donors, whereas naive and central memory subsets came from all 28 donors. The paper's findings and limits, for the study overall: Because cDNA was sequenced instead of genomic DNA, activated cells with high expression could be over-represented, although the groups did not differ in activation or CD3 levels. The naive, central memory and regulatory TCRB repertoires appeared to resemble one another more closely among patients than among healthy donors. Shorter templates might have been favored by PCR, but patient and control samples were amplified and corrected together, so both groups would have been affected equally by any skew. Fewer insertions and more nucleotide deletions at VDJ recombination sites were observed in patients with type 1 diabetes, implying thymic rearrangement abnormalities. HLA sub-analyses involved small numbers of individuals, so any influence of HLA type on TCRB rearrangement remained unresolved. In all four CD4+ subsets, TCRB CDR3 length was moderately but significantly shorter in type 1 diabetes patients.

This clone has only a few counts. What antigen it recognizes has not been identified. One base away there is no much larger clone; base qualities are not given. The entire isolated RNA was reverse transcribed using the High Capacity cDNA Reverse Transcription Kit, and thus expressed TCRB transcripts were sequenced. Deep immunoSEQ sequencing was applied to naive, central memory and regulatory T cell samples, giving an average of roughly 3.5 million total reads per sample. Sorted cells were lysed in RLT buffer, and RNA was extracted using DNase-treated RNeasy Micro or Mini kits according to cell number. Each cell subset was processed separately to prevent cross-contamination, with patient and healthy donor samples processed together. Using the immunoSEQ multiplex PCR, TCRB sequences were amplified from cDNA into 87-bp fragments spanning the CDR3 region. The amplicons were sequenced using the Illumina HiSeq platform. As for the authors' bioinformatics: Synthetic template baselines were used to correct PCR bias computationally, reads within Hamming distance 2 were collapsed, and singletons that could not be merged were discarded. Reads were aligned to IMGT to assign V, D and J genes, CDR3 length, and insertions or deletions at six rearrangement sites. Clonotype counts were normalized to sorted cell number within each subset before computing true diversity and Gini coefficients with the tcR R package. The overlap coefficient, calculated on TCRB nucleotide sequences, was used to measure repertoire sharing. Out-of-frame TCRB sequences from naive cells were analyzed as a proxy for the pre-selection repertoire. TCRdb holds this immuneACCESS table with in-frame rearrangements only. Some clones are missing; in checked studies, unresolved V genes explain under half, and the rest has no known cause. The D gene and trimming were derived from the DNA, and the V and J assignments and clone size from that table. The sample data list 300,000 or so clones, and about 13% of these were observed just once. The ten largest clones capture about 0.017% of the sample.

Each donor gave one peripheral blood draw, averaging about 100 mL, which was collected into heparinised tubes. Naive, central memory, regulatory and stem cell-like memory CD4+ T cells were sorted on a BD FACSAria II using a panel including CD45RO, CCR7, CD25, CD127, CD95 and CD27. All sorted populations exceeded 98% purity. PBMCs were isolated immediately by Lymphoprep density gradient centrifugation and stained directly without culture. So that batch effects would be minimized, each experiment stained and sorted samples in pairs, pairing one healthy donor with one patient. As encoded in the germline V gene, CDR1 is KGHSH while CDR2 is LQKENI. Reading from cysteine to phenylalanine, the CDR3 counts 16 amino acids. Kept here is only the CDR3 DNA, which spans 48 bases and is read in frame from base 1. V and J lose 2 bases and 1 base, and a span of 14 bases separates them.

Here the chain combines TRBV18 and TRBJ1-1; TRBD1 is possibly the D segment (5 matching bases). This receptor was identified in a man younger than 45 with type 1 diabetes. Sequenced input: naive CD4+ T cells from blood. The sample's cell subset or site label, in plain terms: true naive CD4+ T cells. The CDR3 is CASSPMEGAQNTEAFF. The nucleotide sequence is given as TGTGCCAGCTCACCAATGGAAGGGGCGCAGAACACTGAAGCTTTCTTT.